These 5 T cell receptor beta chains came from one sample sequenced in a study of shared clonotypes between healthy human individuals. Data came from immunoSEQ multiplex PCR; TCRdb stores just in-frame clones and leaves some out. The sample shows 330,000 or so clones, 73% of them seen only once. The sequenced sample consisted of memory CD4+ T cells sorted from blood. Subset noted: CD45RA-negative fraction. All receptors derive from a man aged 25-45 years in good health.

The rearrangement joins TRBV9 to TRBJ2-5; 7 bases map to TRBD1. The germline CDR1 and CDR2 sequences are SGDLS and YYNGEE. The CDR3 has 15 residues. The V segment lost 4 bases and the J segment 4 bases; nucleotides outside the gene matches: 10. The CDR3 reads CASSLRQGDRETQYF. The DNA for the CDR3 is TGTGCCAGCAGCTTGAGACAGGGCGACCGAGAGACCCAGTACTTC.

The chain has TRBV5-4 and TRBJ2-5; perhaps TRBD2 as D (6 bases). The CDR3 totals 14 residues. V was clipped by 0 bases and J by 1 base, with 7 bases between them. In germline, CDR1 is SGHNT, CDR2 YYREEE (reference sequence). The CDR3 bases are TGTGCCAGCAGCTTGGTAGCGGCCCAAGAGACCCAGTACTTC. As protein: CASSLVAAQETQYF.

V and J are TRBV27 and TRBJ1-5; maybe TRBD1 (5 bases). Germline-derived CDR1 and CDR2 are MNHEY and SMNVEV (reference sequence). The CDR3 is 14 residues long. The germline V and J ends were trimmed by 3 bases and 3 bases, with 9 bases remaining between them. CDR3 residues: CASSFTGPNQPQHF. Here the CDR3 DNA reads TGTGCCAGCAGTTTTACGGGACCCAATCAGCCCCAGCATTTT.

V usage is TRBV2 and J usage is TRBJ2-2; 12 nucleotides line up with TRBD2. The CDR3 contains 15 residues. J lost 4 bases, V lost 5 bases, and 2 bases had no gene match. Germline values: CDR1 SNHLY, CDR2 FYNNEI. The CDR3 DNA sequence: TGTGCCAGCAGTAAACTAGCGGGGGGCACCGGGGAGCTGTTTTTT. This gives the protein CASSKLAGGTGELFF.

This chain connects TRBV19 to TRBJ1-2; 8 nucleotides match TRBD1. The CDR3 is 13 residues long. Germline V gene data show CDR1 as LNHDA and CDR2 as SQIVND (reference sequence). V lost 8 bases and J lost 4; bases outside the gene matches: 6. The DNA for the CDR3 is TGTGCCAGTTCGACAGGGGCGCGCTATGGCTACACCTTC. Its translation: CASSTGARYGYTF.